The T cell receptor beta chain described here comes from a study of blood T cell repertoires in COVID-19. Study details: PBMCs, B-cell-depleted T cells, or T cells were the source of the cDNA or gDNA that made up the material.

Sequencing was performed with immunoSEQ multiplex PCR; in TCRdb, only in-frame clones are kept and a portion is missing. The sample has about 61,000 clones, under 85% seen once. Germline V lookup: CDR1 SGHTA, CDR2 FQGTGA. The V end was cut by 0 bases, the J end by 1 base, with 6 bases between. The CDR3 has 14 amino acids. The rearrangement joins TRBV7-3 to TRBJ1-1; D may be TRBD1 (5 bases). Sequenced material: peripheral blood. The receptor's source is a woman between 65 and 79 years old with acute or convalescent COVID-19. Written as DNA, the CDR3 is TGTGCCAGCAGCTTAACGGGGGGGAACACTGAAGCTTTCTTT. Translating it yields CASSLTGGNTEAFF.